The source of this T cell receptor beta chain is a study of cytomegalovirus exposure and HLA in healthy donors (dated by TCRdb to the late 2010s). Notes on the research overall: An earlier analysis of some 550 of the donors reported more than 250 Gb of sequence data and roughly 100 million unique TCR beta sequences from 190 million or so T cells. HLA typing included class I and class II loci at four-digit resolution. Donor age, sex, ethnicity and CMV serostatus were compiled together with the repertoire data. Roughly 310 gigabases of sequencing data and tens of millions of unique TCR sequences were included in an early release covering roughly 600 HLA-typed donors. A later analysis re-analyzed previously published TCR beta repertoires from about 730 donors and added high-resolution HLA genotyping to study TCR occurrence patterns. Across some 400 genotyped donors of the cohort, an average of about 220,000 unique TCR beta nucleotide sequences per donor were sequenced, and approximately 19% of those sequences were non-productive. The T cell repertoires of under 700 subjects were profiled by immunosequencing and related to cytomegalovirus serostatus. Four or five DR-DQ haplotypes were handled as single units for association and clustering because linkage in the cohort was strong. Among the roughly 400 genotyped donors, about 83% belonged to the genetic ancestry cluster associated with self-reported Caucasian donors. Besides the first cohort of approximately 710 subjects, a separate validation cohort made up of about 120 different subjects was used. In an earlier analysis of over 550 of the donors, high-throughput TCR beta sequencing was used to judge whether each TCR beta V gene segment behaved as functional or pseudogenic. The aim of the study was to test whether cataloging public T cell receptors could identify signatures of past pathogen exposure. In the later analysis, no new phenotypic data were used to find candidate immune exposures; instead, reliance was placed on TCR beta sequences and their occurrence across donors. The number of donors typed differed by locus, with about 629-630 for A, B, C, DRB1 and DQB1, 522 for DQA1, some 570 for DPA1, and around 450 for DPB1. Genome-wide SNP genotypes for about three fifths of the roughly 670 donors were used in a later genetic analysis, which treated that subset as a discovery cohort. The study combined high-throughput TCR immunosequencing, statistical association of individual TCRs with disease status, and machine learning to predict cytomegalovirus infection status. All discovery cohort repertoires had been generated using a single sequencing platform.

Note on this clone: It lacks a known antigen. The record has no base qualities; no much larger clone is one base away.

Overall study results and their limits: Presence/absence analyses assumed roughly uniform sequencing depth across donors, an assumption that may not hold. According to a later analysis, parvovirus B19, influenza, CMV and Epstein-Barr virus appeared linked to several top co-occurrence clusters. Immune exposure information for the cohort was limited to CMV serostatus. In a later analysis, HLA-associated TCR beta chains were found to be more clonally expanded and to have lower generation probabilities than equally common non-associated chains. In vitro tests confirmed that a few of the cytomegalovirus-associated TCR beta chains recognize cytomegalovirus antigens. Because some donors lacked HLA typing at each locus, the association tests relied only on the typed subset. Broadly in line with IMGT annotations, most TCR beta V segments showed up in productive rearrangements about 87% or about 30% of the time in an earlier analysis of several hundred of the donors. The classifier was reported to diagnose cytomegalovirus status with high specificity and sensitivity in both the original cohort and the validation cohort. The study listed 150 to 200 TCR beta chains as associated with cytomegalovirus. When HLA alleles, especially DR and DQ, strongly co-occurred, TCR associations were difficult to assign to individual alleles. Most TCR sequences were seen in very few donors, while some public TCRs were found in many individuals. Compared with the 666-donor mean, donors in an Asian-associated ancestry cluster had fewer N-insertions in productive TCRs, according to a later genetic analysis. In a later analysis, TCR association rates were found to vary across HLA loci, with the most associated TCRs seen for DRB1 alleles and the fewest for HLA-C alleles. A further reported finding was that TCR beta sequences accurately predicted the HLA-A and HLA-B alleles for most subjects in the first cohort. The authors suggested that the approach could potentially be extended to other disease states and immunological phenotypes. According to a later analysis, most CMV-associated TCR beta chains appeared to be HLA-restricted, and the HLA associations seemed to be driven largely by CMV exposure. Fewer than 20 rarely observed V segments, including chromosome 9 orphons, were excluded from the earlier analysis of approximately 500 of the donors because counts were too low. The sequencing pipeline was judged likely to have produced a cluster of highly shared sequence variants as a technical artifact. At a false discovery rate of 0.05, a later analysis linked about 17,000 TCR beta sequences to specific HLA alleles. In a later genetic analysis, a missense DCLRE1C variant was associated with V-gene and J-gene trimming of TCR beta chains, and the association was replicated in an independent cohort. The cohort was sequenced for TCR beta chains only, and without alpha or paired-chain data the features that could be detected were limited. Some IMGT-functional V segments, including TRBV6-2 and TRBV6-3, could not be distinguished by the 87-base-pair reads and were therefore excluded. Correlated functional status among segregating V segments might be attributable to linkage disequilibrium, but an unknown experimental factor could not be ruled out.

The method behind the library was the immunoSEQ multiplex PCR assay. For the multiplex PCR, a mixture combining 60 forward primers for TCR Vbeta segments and 13 reverse primers for TCR Jbeta segments was used. Amplification of the CDR3 region of rearranged TCR beta genes was performed with a multiplex PCR assay on genomic DNA. The Illumina HiSeq System was used to sequence the amplified TCR beta libraries as 87-base-pair reads. The published analysis was carried out like this. Across the 600 to 700 repertoires, a later analysis counted 75 million to 90 million unique TCR beta chains, roughly 11 million of which were shared by at least two donors. To remove PCR and sequencing errors, raw reads were error-corrected and collapsed into unique sequences using a nearest-neighbor algorithm that merged closely related sequences. CDR3 sequences were aligned to IMGT reference sequences to assign V, D and J gene segments. For a sequence to be retained, a match of at least six nucleotides was required to both a V gene segment and a J gene segment. Rearrangements were called productive when the CDR3 lacked stop codons and stayed in frame with V and J; all others were non-productive. Following IMGT convention, CDR3 was defined as the stretch from the second conserved V-encoded cysteine to the conserved J-encoded phenylalanine. Sequences without an unambiguous match to a single V gene segment were excluded from the earlier analysis of about 630 of the donors. In an earlier analysis of 587 of the donors, V segments were called functional above 56.7% productive rearrangements and were called segregating when the between-donor standard deviation exceeded 5%. A statistical classification framework was built to diagnose cytomegalovirus status from the catalog of TCR beta chain sequences. V and J gene assignment, in a later analysis, came from comparing TCR nucleotide sequences with IMGT/GENE-DB human TR gene sequences. In a later analysis, CDR3 sequences and most-parsimonious VDJ recombination scenarios were assigned using the TCRdist pipeline. In a later analysis, each TCR beta chain was defined by its CDR3 amino acid sequence together with its V-gene family, and reads without a unique V-gene family were excluded. As a way to deal with suspected cross-contamination and a sequencing artifact, a later analysis dropped 640 or so nucleotide sequences that were highly shared and had low generation probability. In a later analysis, a clonal expansion index for each public chain was calculated from normalized within-repertoire ranks of inferred template counts. A later analysis computed generation probabilities with a VDJ recombination model fitted to out-of-frame rearrangements, and checked the results against IGoR. In a later analysis, hypergeometric tests were used to score TCR-TCR, TCR-HLA and TCR-CMV co-occurrence, with a repertoire-size bias correction applied to TCR pairs. In a later analysis, false discovery rates were estimated by permuting HLA or CMV assignments 20 times. In a later analysis, co-occurring TCRs were grouped using DBSCAN, and TCRdist sequence similarity was added for clustering within HLA-allele-positive subsets. For co-occurrence clustering, repertoires with fewer than 30,000 or more than 120,000 public chains were excluded, along with about five repertoires with anomalous nucleotide sharing. TCRdb's version of the immuneACCESS table is confined to in-frame rearrangements and falls short of the full clone set. An unresolved V gene accounts for under half of the shortfall where checked; the remainder is of unknown origin. For V, J and clone size, that table is used; D and trimming come from the DNA. Within this sample are 150,000 to 160,000 clones, with 70% to 80% of them counted one time only. Over 10% of the sample is held by the ten biggest clonotypes.

The germline V gene encodes CDR1 SGHTS and CDR2 YDEGEE. The junction shows trimming of 6 bases on V and 7 bases on J, plus 19 bases between the germline ends. Counted from cysteine to phenylalanine, this CDR3 has 15 amino acids. Only the CDR3 DNA is retained, 45 bases long and in frame from the first base. The cohort consisted of approximately 670 healthy bone marrow donors. At the time of sampling, every cohort member was nominally healthy, though immune exposures that went unrecorded were likely present. The donor tested CMV seropositive and was one of the 289 seropositive cohort members. Every donor gave a peripheral blood sample, and the peripheral blood mononuclear cells from that sample were used for TCR beta sequencing. The Qiagen DNeasy Blood Extraction Kit was used to extract genomic DNA from the blood cell samples.

The V and J genes are TRBV5-8 and TRBJ1-4, and possibly TRBD1, on 6 matching bases. This clonotype originated in a man younger than 40 in good health and CMV-seropositive. Sequences were obtained from PBMCs. The encoded CDR3 is CASTPGTGRFEKLFF. The DNA sequence follows: TGTGCCAGCACTCCTGGAACAGGGCGTTTTGAAAAACTGTTTTTT.